A selection of T cell receptor beta chains follows, all from one sample in a study of spatial heterogeneity in lung cancer. In TCRdb, the 5' RACE reads were re-called with MiXCR into one record per CDR3 protein. The sample includes about 15,000 distinct CDR3 sequences, less than 9.5% of them seen just once. The material sequenced was lung tumor tissue, taken at surgery. The receptors here all came from a male donor with early-stage non-small cell lung cancer. The CDR3 runs from the conserved cysteine through the conserved F or W. A D gene is named only where the DNA matches it firmly. Rows give clone size only sometimes, using once, few, many, or a class for an expanded clone.

j_call,v_call,clone_size,d_call,cdr3_aa,cdr3_nt
TRBJ2-3,TRBV15,many,TRBD2,CATSSSGSLTDTQYF,TGTGCCACCAGCAGTAGCGGGAGCCTCACAGATACGCAGTATTTT
TRBJ2-5,TRBV7-9,many,TRBD1,CASSSSRTGGETQYF,TGTGCCAGCAGCTCATCTAGGACAGGGGGAGAGACCCAGTACTTC
TRBJ1-5,TRBV6-1,-,-,CASSEAVIVRVVEPQHF,TGTGCCAGCAGTGAAGCGGTGATAGTCCGGGTCGTTGAGCCCCAGCATTTT
TRBJ2-1,TRBV6-2/TRBV6-3,medium-sized,-,CASSDRVGGTYNEQFF,TGTGCCAGCAGTGACAGAGTAGGTGGAACCTACAATGAGCAGTTCTTC
TRBJ1-4,TRBV4-3,many,-,CASSQGQFNEKLFF,TGCGCCAGCAGCCAAGGACAGTTTAATGAAAAACTGTTTTTT
TRBJ1-2,TRBV5-1,many,-,CASSFGGDYGYTF,TGCGCCAGCAGCTTCGGCGGGGACTATGGCTACACCTTC
TRBJ2-1,TRBV10-3,few,-,CAISIRGQGMGEQFF,TGTGCCATCAGTATAAGGGGTCAGGGAATGGGTGAGCAGTTCTTC
TRBJ2-2,TRBV3-1,many,-,CASSQQGRWTGELFF,TGTGCCAGCAGCCAACAGGGTAGATGGACCGGGGAGCTGTTTTTT
TRBJ1-1,TRBV20-1,-,-,CSAVPGNRNTEAFF,TGCAGTGCCGTCCCTGGCAACAGGAACACTGAAGCTTTCTTT
TRBJ1-5,TRBV6-5,many,TRBD1,CASSRQGSQPQHF,TGTGCCAGCAGCCGACAGGGAAGTCAGCCCCAGCATTTT
TRBJ2-6,TRBV20-1,-,-,CSARDVQESGANVLTF,TGCAGTGCTAGAGATGTGCAAGAGTCTGGGGCCAACGTCCTGACTTTC
TRBJ2-1,TRBV20-1,many,-,CSARDPAGLSYNEQFF,TGCAGTGCTAGAGATCCGGCAGGGCTTTCCTACAATGAGCAGTTCTTC
TRBJ2-6,TRBV20-1,-,-,CSARSRQSSGANVLTF,TGCAGTGCTAGAAGCCGGCAGAGCTCTGGGGCCAACGTCCTGACTTTC
TRBJ1-2,TRBV2,-,-,CASRKRQDYGYTF,TGTGCCAGCAGGAAACGACAAGACTATGGCTACACCTTC
TRBJ2-5,TRBV11-2,-,TRBD2,CASSSRLAGDSETQYF,TGTGCCAGCAGCTCCAGACTAGCGGGAGACTCAGAGACCCAGTACTTC
TRBJ2-5,TRBV2,many,-,CASSRDPQETQYF,TGTGCCAGCAGTAGGGACCCGCAAGAGACCCAGTACTTC
TRBJ2-7,TRBV20-1,medium-sized,-,CSARKGNEQYF,TGCAGTGCTAGAAAGGGGAACGAGCAGTACTTC
TRBJ2-7,TRBV20-1,many,-,CSAREGGLREQYF,TGCAGTGCTAGGGAGGGCGGGCTGAGAGAGCAGTACTTC
TRBJ1-1,TRBV18,many,-,CASSPPGQKAFF,TGTGCCAGCTCACCACCGGGCCAGAAAGCTTTCTTT
TRBJ2-7,TRBV10-2,medium-sized,-,CASSEAASYEQYF,TGCGCCAGCAGTGAAGCGGCATCCTACGAGCAGTACTTC
TRBJ2-6,TRBV30,few,TRBD2,CAWRRLAGGISGANVLTF,TGTGCCTGGAGGAGATTAGCGGGGGGGATATCTGGGGCCAACGTCCTGACTTTC